These 30 T cell receptor beta chains originate from one sample sequenced in a study of T cell changes during pregnancy in multiple sclerosis. Using immunoSEQ multiplex PCR, the repertoire was profiled, and TCRdb retains in-frame clones only, with some absent. The sample has around 38,000 clones, about nine tenths seen once. The starting material was CD8+ T cells from peripheral blood mononuclear cells, obtained in the second trimester of pregnancy. The receptors were sampled from a female donor with multiple sclerosis, enrolled in a pregnancy study.

The rearrangement joins TRBV7-9 to TRBJ1-1; 9 bases match TRBD1. Germline V gene sequence: CDR1 SEHNR, CDR2 FQNEAQ (reference sequence). The CDR3 spans 18 residues. V gave up 5 bases and J gave up 0 bases; unmatched junction bases: 13. The CDR3 coding sequence is TGTGCCAGCAGCCGCTTAGGTATGCGGGACAGGGTGAACACTGAAGCTTTCTTT. It codes for CASSRLGMRDRVNTEAFF.

The chain combines TRBV10-3 with TRBJ1-2, with a possible D match to TRBD1 (5 bases). The V and J ends lost 0 bases and 4 bases respectively, with 24 bases between them. The germline gives CDR1 ENHRY, CDR2 SYGVKD. The CDR3 loop spans 19 amino acids. Written as DNA, the CDR3 is TGTGCCATCAGTGAGTCCCAACCGGGACTTTCAAAAAGCGGCTATGGCTACACCTTC. Translated: CAISESQPGLSKSGYGYTF.

The gene calls are TRBV2 and TRBJ2-3, with 7 bases matching TRBD1. The CDR3 has 15 residues. V lost 3 bases and J lost 0; bases outside the gene matches: 3. Germline assignment: CDR1 SNHLY and CDR2 FYNNEI. The CDR3: CASSEGQSSTDTQYF. The CDR3 bases are TGTGCCAGCAGTGAGGGACAGTCTAGCACAGATACGCAGTATTTT.

V usage is TRBV9 and J usage is TRBJ2-1, with D perhaps TRBD2 (7 bases). Germline V gene lookup returns CDR1 SGDLS and CDR2 YYNGEE. The V and J ends lost 1 base and 9 bases respectively, with 8 bases between them. This CDR3 contains 12 residues. The CDR3 region has the DNA TGTGCCAGCAGCGTAAGGGGGGGTGAGCAGTTCTTC. It is translated as CASSVRGGEQFF.

The count of this clone is one. The chain has TRBV4-1 and TRBJ1-2, with D tentatively TRBD1 (5 bases). In germline, CDR1 is MGHRA, CDR2 YSYEKL. There are 14 residues in the CDR3. Trimming stripped 3 bases from V and 2 bases from J, with 10 bases between. CDR3 in amino acids: CASSQEQVNYGYTF. CDR3 in DNA: TGCGCCAGCAGCCAGGAACAGGTAAACTATGGCTACACCTTC.

The CDR3 is CASSLGAGYEQYF. CDR3 coding DNA: TGTGCCAGCAGCTTGGGTGCGGGCTACGAGCAGTACTTC. The chain is built from TRBV5-4 and TRBJ2-7; tentative D call: TRBD2 (5 bases). Trimming shortened V by 0 bases and J by 3 bases, and 7 bases separated the two germline ends. This CDR3 has 13 amino acids. Germline values: CDR1 SGHNT, CDR2 YYREEE (reference sequence).

This chain connects TRBV7-6 to TRBJ1-1; maybe TRBD1 (5 bases). This CDR3 region has 15 residues. Between the trimmed V and J ends, which lost 3 bases and 0 bases, there was a span of 11 bases. Germline values: CDR1 SGHVS, CDR2 FNYEAQ. The CDR3 is CASSFDGGMNTEAFF. The CDR3 DNA is TGTGCCAGCAGCTTTGACGGGGGGATGAACACTGAAGCTTTCTTT.

The CDR3 protein is CASSMGLAGYGSYEQYF. The CDR3 DNA sequence: TGTGCCAGTAGTATGGGACTAGCGGGATATGGCTCCTACGAGCAGTACTTC. The V call is TRBV19, the J call TRBJ2-7; 13 positions agree with TRBD2. Germline-derived CDR1 and CDR2 are LNHDA and SQIVND (reference sequence). The CDR3 extends over 17 amino acids. J was trimmed by 0 bases and V by 3 bases; bases with no gene match: 5.

The chain joins TRBV19 to TRBJ2-7; D is possibly TRBD1 (5 bases). V gave up 5 bases and J gave up 3 bases, with 17 bases separating them. The CDR3 covers 15 residues. CDR1 is LNHDA, CDR2 SQIVND, per germline (reference sequence). The CDR3 sequence: CASSFGHSSNYEQYF. The CDR3 bases are TGTGCCAGTAGTTTCGGACATAGTAGTAACTACGAGCAGTACTTC.

The chain combines TRBV10-3 with TRBJ1-1; the match to TRBD1 covers 7 bases. CDR1 is ENHRY and CDR2 is SYGVKD in the germline V gene. Losses at the gene ends were 3 bases for V and 4 bases for J; bases not matched to a gene: 5. The CDR3 extends over 14 amino acids. The CDR3 sequence is CAISDLTGVTEAFF. CDR3 bases: TGTGCCATCAGTGACTTAACAGGGGTCACTGAAGCTTTCTTT.

The chain uses TRBV4-3 and TRBJ2-1; D gene ambiguous. The CDR3 has 14 residues. Germline CDR1 reads LGHNA; CDR2 reads YSLEER. V lost 1 base and J lost 8, with 12 bases in between. This CDR3 reads CASSQVSRSDEQFF. The CDR3 DNA is TGCGCCAGCAGCCAAGTATCTAGATCCGATGAGCAGTTCTTC.

This chain connects TRBV9 to TRBJ2-2; maybe TRBD2 (6 bases). This CDR3 has 16 amino acids. CDR1 and CDR2 from the germline V gene are SGDLS and YYNGEE. V was pared by 0 bases and J by 2 bases, with 11 bases between. The CDR3 DNA follows: TGTGCCAGCAGCGTAGAGGGAGGACGTAACACCGGGGAGCTGTTTTTT. This translates into CASSVEGGRNTGELFF.

There are a few counts of this clone. The V call is TRBV7-9, the J call TRBJ2-7, with D possibly matching TRBD2 (6 bases). The CDR3 has 17 residues. The germline CDR1 and CDR2 sequences are SEHNR and FQNEAQ (reference sequence). V lost 5 bases to trimming and J lost 0 bases, with 20 bases between them. CDR3 protein: CASSRRPGGGDSYEQYF. In nucleotides, the CDR3 is TGTGCCAGCAGCCGGCGGCCCGGAGGCGGGGACTCCTACGAGCAGTACTTC.

This chain connects TRBV6-1 to TRBJ2-6; D remains unclear. Trimming cost V 3 bases and J 0 bases, with 6 bases left between them. Germline V gene lookup returns CDR1 MNHNS and CDR2 SASEGT. The CDR3 runs to 15 residues. The CDR3 loop is CASSEKSSGANVLTF. The CDR3 DNA reads TGTGCCAGCAGTGAGAAGAGCTCTGGGGCCAACGTCCTGACTTTC.

The V call is TRBV12-2, the J call TRBJ2-5; no check of the table's D call, TRBD1, against the DNA was made. TRBV12-2 is termed a pseudogene. The CDR3 is 18 amino acids. The CDR3 sequence: CASRSVHHGTGLTETQYF. For the CDR3, the DNA is TGTGCAAGTCGCTCTGTCCACCACGGGACAGGGTTAACAGAGACCCAGTACTTC.

The chain links TRBV27 to TRBJ1-2; D unresolved. Per germline, CDR1 MNHEY and CDR2 SMNVEV (reference sequence). The length of the CDR3 is 13 residues. V lost 2 bases, J lost 2 bases, and 6 bases lay in between. The CDR3 DNA reads as TGTGCCAGCAGTTTAAGAGGGAACTATGGCTACACCTTC. Translating gives CASSLRGNYGYTF.

The chain carries TRBV10-3 and TRBJ2-1, with 9 nucleotides matching TRBD2. Trimming at V came to 2 bases and at J to 4 bases, leaving 3 bases not matched to a gene. This CDR3 is built from 15 residues. In germline, CDR1 is ENHRY, CDR2 SYGVKD. This CDR3 reads CAISEITSGYNEQFF. The CDR3 bases are TGTGCCATCAGTGAGATAACTAGCGGGTACAATGAGCAGTTCTTC.

The V gene is TRBV4-3, the J gene TRBJ2-3; TRBD2 might be the D (6 bases). Germline-derived CDR1 and CDR2 are LGHNA and YSLEER. Trimming cost V 0 bases and J 14 bases, with 18 bases left between them. The CDR3 loop spans 14 amino acids. CDR3 coding DNA: TGCGCCAGCAGCCAAGATCGTGCCATCCCGGAGGGGTATTTT. Translated: CASSQDRAIPEGYF.

V usage is TRBV13 and J usage is TRBJ1-1; D not resolved. Trimming removed 2 bases from V and 3 bases from J, with 7 bases in between. The CDR3 loop spans 13 amino acids. Germline loops: CDR1 PRHDT, CDR2 FYEKMQ (reference sequence). CDR3 DNA sequence: TGTGCCAGCAGCTTAAAGGACTACACTGAAGCTTTCTTT. Protein: CASSLKDYTEAFF.

This rearrangement joins TRBV20-1 to TRBJ2-1; D is unclear. Germline lookup yields CDR1 DFQATT and CDR2 SNEGSKA (reference sequence). CDR3 size: 11 residues. V shed 2 bases and J shed 3 bases, with 2 bases lying between them. The chain's CDR3 is CSARYYNEQFF. CDR3 coding DNA: TGCAGTGCTAGATACTACAATGAGCAGTTCTTC.

This clone was seen only a few times. Written as DNA, the CDR3 is TGCGCCAGCAGCCCTTTCTTGGGGGGGAACACCGGGGAGCTGTTTTTT. The encoded protein is CASSPFLGGNTGELFF. V and J are TRBV5-1 and TRBJ2-2; possible D gene TRBD2, 6 bases. V gave up 4 bases and J gave up 1 base, with 14 bases separating them. The CDR3 consists of 16 residues. Germline V CDR1 and CDR2: SGHRS, YFSETQ. Combining the CDR3 with reference TRBV5-1 and TRBJ2-2 gives the whole variable domain KAGVTQTPRYLIKTRGQQVTLSCSPISGHRSVSWYQQTPGQGLQFLFEYFSETQRNKGNFPGRFSGRQFSNSRSEMNVSTLELGDSALYLCASSPFLGGNTGELFFGEGSRLTVL.

This rearrangement joins TRBV9 to TRBJ1-2, with D unclear. This CDR3 has 17 amino acids. The ends were cut back, 0 bases at V and 4 bases at J, with 19 bases in the middle. The germline CDR1 and CDR2 sequences are SGDLS and YYNGEE. This CDR3 reads CASSVGHTARRIYGYTF. DNA for the CDR3: TGTGCCAGCAGCGTAGGACACACCGCTCGGAGGATCTATGGCTACACCTTC.

This chain links TRBV30 with TRBJ2-5; a weak D match, TRBD2 (6 bases). V lost 0 bases and J 5 bases, leaving 16 bases between the germline ends. The CDR3 is 15 residues long. Germline V gene data show CDR1 as GTSNPN and CDR2 as SVGIG (reference sequence). The CDR3 bases are TGTGCCTGGAGTGTCCCGTTCGGAGGGCGGGAGACCCAGTACTTC. This encodes CAWSVPFGGRETQYF.

The rearrangement joins TRBV27 to TRBJ1-6; D not resolved. Germline CDR1 is MNHEY and CDR2 is SMNVEV (reference sequence). The CDR3 extends over 13 amino acids. Trimming removed 6 bases from V and 8 bases from J, with 11 bases in between. The CDR3 DNA reads TGTGCCAGCAGCGTGGTATCGGATTCACCCCTCCACTTT. This translates into CASSVVSDSPLHF.

The genes are TRBV9 and TRBJ1-1, with a possible D match to TRBD1 (5 bases). The V end lost 4 bases, the J end lost 5 bases, and 12 bases lay between the germline ends. CDR1 and CDR2 (germline): SGDLS, YYNGEE. The CDR3 loop spans 13 amino acids. The CDR3 nucleotides are TGTGCCAGCAGCACCGGGGGGGGGACTGAAGCTTTCTTT. Its protein product is CASSTGGGTEAFF.

This chain connects TRBV7-6 to TRBJ2-1; possibly TRBD2 for D (6 bases). Germline V gene data show CDR1 as SGHVS and CDR2 as FNYEAQ. This CDR3 has 16 residues. The V end lost 2 bases, the J end lost 3 bases, and 14 bases lay between the germline ends. This CDR3 is CASSLHWGERYNEQFF. The DNA for the CDR3 is TGTGCCAGCAGCTTACATTGGGGGGAGCGCTACAATGAGCAGTTCTTC. Combining the CDR3 with reference TRBV7-6 and TRBJ2-1 gives the whole variable domain GAGVSQSPRYKVTKRGQDVALRCDPISGHVSLYWYRQALGQGPEFLTYFNYEAQQDKSGLPNDRFSAERPEGSISTLTIQRTEQRDSAMYRCASSLHWGERYNEQFFGPGTRLTVL.

V gene TRBV29-1 combines with J gene TRBJ1-5, with a possible D match to TRBD1 (6 bases). The V gene's germline CDR1 is SQVTM and CDR2 ANQGSEA. CDR3 length: 14 residues. The V end lost 4 bases, the J end lost 7 bases, and 17 bases lay between the germline ends. The CDR3: CSVVTGSGEQPQHF. CDR3 nucleotide sequence: TGCAGCGTTGTAACAGGGAGCGGTGAACAGCCCCAGCATTTT.

The V gene is TRBV6-4, the J gene TRBJ2-3, with a possible D match to TRBD1 (5 bases). The CDR3 loop spans 16 amino acids. Germline CDR1 and CDR2: MRHNA and SNTAGT. V lost 6 bases and J lost 0, with 16 bases in between. The DNA for the CDR3 is TGTGCCAGCAGCTTTAACAGGAAAACTAGCACAGATACGCAGTATTTT. It specifies CASSFNRKTSTDTQYF.

V is TRBV13 and J is TRBJ1-5; TRBD1 aligns across 10 bases. This CDR3 region has 15 residues. Germline-derived CDR1 and CDR2 are PRHDT and FYEKMQ (reference sequence). Trimming took 5 bases from V and 4 from J; bases not matched to a gene: 5. CDR3 sequence reads: CASSIRQGANQPQHF. CDR3 coding DNA: TGTGCCAGCAGCATACGACAGGGGGCTAATCAGCCCCAGCATTTT. Full variable domain (outside the CDR3, taken from reference TRBV13 and TRBJ1-5): AAGVIQSPRHLIKEKRETATLKCYPIPRHDTVYWYQQGPGQDPQFLISFYEKMQSDKGSIPDRFSAQQFSDYHSELNMSSLELGDSALYFCASSIRQGANQPQHFGDGTRLSIL.

V and J are TRBV6-5 and TRBJ2-2; D possibly corresponds to TRBD1 (5 bases). The CDR3 has 14 residues. Trimming stripped 6 bases from V and 2 bases from J, with 10 bases between. Germline loops: CDR1 MNHEY, CDR2 SVGAGI. The CDR3 sequence is CASRDSPNTGELFF. In DNA form, the CDR3 reads TGTGCCAGCAGAGACAGCCCTAACACCGGGGAGCTGTTTTTT.